This T cell receptor beta chain was sequenced in a study of beta chain features in type 1 diabetes. With 1 base clipped from V and 7 bases from J, the junction kept 5 bases outside the gene matches. Germline CDR1 reads LGHNA; CDR2 reads YSLEER. The CDR3 is 15 residues long. Expressed TCRB transcripts got sequenced, as all isolated RNA was reverse transcribed. Sequencing was performed with immunoSEQ multiplex PCR; in TCRdb, only in-frame clones are kept and a portion is missing. The sample lists under 500,000 clones, roughly 30% seen once, with 0.065% in the top ten. The rearrangement joins TRBV4-3 to TRBJ2-4; 9 bases agree with TRBD1. The source of this sequence is a man between 18 and 35 years old in good health. Sequenced: naive CD4+ T cells from blood. CDR3 amino acids: CASSQVRGQGNIQYF. CDR3 in DNA: TGCGCCAGCAGCCAAGTCCGCGGACAGGGGAACATTCAGTACTTC.